Each of the 28 T cell receptor beta chains below was sequenced from the same sample in a study of T cell responses to AZD1222 COVID-19 vaccine. The table came from immunoSEQ multiplex PCR; TCRdb's copy has only in-frame clones and leaves some out. This table has 150,000 or so clones, 90% to 95% appearing once. The sequencing used peripheral blood, collected 28 days after the second AZD1222 dose. The receptors here all came from an adult who received the AZD1222 COVID-19 vaccine.

The V call is TRBV4-1, the J call TRBJ1-4, with D hard to call. The CDR3 is 14 amino acids. Trimming took 5 bases from V and 0 from J, leaving 7 bases between them. Germline CDR1 and CDR2: MGHRA and YSYEKL. The CDR3 spells CASSKGATNEKLFF. The CDR3 DNA follows: TGCGCCAGCAGCAAGGGTGCAACTAATGAAAAACTGTTTTTT.

This clone has more than one count but fewer than ten. The chain combines TRBV4-1 with TRBJ1-5, with D maybe TRBD1 (6 bases). CDR1 is MGHRA, CDR2 YSYEKL, per germline. Trimming pared 1 base from V and 1 base from J, leaving 8 bases between. The CDR3 extends over 15 amino acids. CDR3 DNA: TGCGCCAGCAGCCAAGGGGACACCAGCAATCAGCCCCAGCATTTT. Translating gives CASSQGDTSNQPQHF.

This chain joins TRBV11-2 and TRBJ1-3; D is unresolved. This CDR3 is 12 amino acids long. Germline CDR1 reads SGHAT; CDR2 reads FQNNGV. The V and J ends lost 5 bases and 3 bases respectively, with 5 bases between them. The CDR3 sequence: CASSTLGNTIYF. Here the CDR3 DNA reads TGTGCCAGCAGCACCCTTGGAAACACCATATATTTT. Variable domain in full (rest from reference TRBV11-2 and TRBJ1-3): EAGVAQSPRYKIIEKRQSVAFWCNPISGHATLYWYQQILGQGPKLLIQFQNNGVVDDSQLPKDRFSAERLKGVDSTLKIQPAKLEDSAVYLCASSTLGNTIYFGEGSWLTVV.

The genes are TRBV3-1 (or the pseudogene TRBV3-2) and TRBJ1-1; no clear D gene. CDR1 is LGHDT, CDR2 YNNKEL, per germline (reference sequence). The CDR3 consists of 14 residues. The V end was cut by 4 bases, the J end by 1 base, with 10 bases between. CDR3 loop: CASSPADGNTEAFF. CDR3 in DNA: TGTGCCAGCAGCCCAGCCGACGGGAACACTGAAGCTTTCTTT.

The chain is built from TRBV6-5 and TRBJ1-2; D is unresolved. Trimming shortened V by 5 bases and J by 2 bases, and 9 bases separated the two germline ends. The germline CDR1 and CDR2 sequences are MNHEY and SVGAGI. This CDR3 is 13 amino acids long. The CDR3 is CASSLDNNYGYTF. CDR3 bases: TGTGCCAGCAGTCTCGACAACAACTATGGCTACACCTTC.

The rearrangement links TRBV28 to TRBJ2-1; D is undetermined. V was cut by 3 bases and J by 7 bases, with 4 bases left in between. This CDR3 is built from 11 residues. Germline V gives CDR1 MDHEN, CDR2 SYDVKM. DNA for the CDR3: TGTGCCAGCAGTTTGTCGAATGAGCAGTTCTTC. Translating gives CASSLSNEQFF. Full variable domain (missing parts from reference TRBV28 and TRBJ2-1): DVKVTQSSRYLVKRTGEKVFLECVQDMDHENMFWYRQDPGLGLRLIYFSYDVKMKEKGDIPEGYSVSREKKERFSLILESASTNQTSMYLCASSLSNEQFFGPGTRLTVL.

The chain uses TRBV5-1 and TRBJ2-5; D possibly matches TRBD1 or TRBD2 (6 bases each). Germline V CDR1 and CDR2: SGHRS, YFSETQ. Trimming took off 0 bases at V and 5 bases at J, with 17 bases between the two ends. The CDR3 is made up of 16 amino acids. The CDR3 DNA follows: TGCGCCAGCAGCTTGGCGGGGGCCACGGGTGGGGAGACCCAGTACTTC. Translating it yields CASSLAGATGGETQYF.

V and J are TRBV6-1 and TRBJ1-5, with D possibly matching TRBD1 (6 bases). V dropped 2 bases and J dropped 7 bases, with 15 bases sitting between them. This CDR3 spans 15 amino acids. CDR1 and CDR2 from the germline V gene are MNHNS and SASEGT. The CDR3 coding sequence is TGTGCCAGCAGTGAATTATGGGGGGCATTGCAGCCCCAGCATTTT. The encoded protein is CASSELWGALQPQHF.

This clone appeared many times. The genes are TRBV19 and TRBJ1-1, with TRBD1 matching 8 bases. This CDR3 contains 15 residues. V lost 4 bases to trimming and J lost 3 bases; unmatched junction nucleotides: 7. Germline loops: CDR1 LNHDA, CDR2 SQIVND (reference sequence). The CDR3 sequence: CASSSPGGGDTEAFF. CDR3 coding DNA: TGTGCCAGTAGTAGTCCAGGGGGCGGGGACACTGAAGCTTTCTTT.

The CDR3 DNA is TGTGCCACCCGGACCTTCGGGGTTGGCGATGAGCAGTTCTTC. Its translation is CATRTFGVGDEQFF. The chain uses TRBV19 and TRBJ2-1, with a possible D match to TRBD2 (5 bases). This CDR3 comprises 14 residues. CDR1 and CDR2 (germline): LNHDA, SQIVND (reference sequence). V gave up 10 bases and J gave up 8 bases, with 21 bases separating them. The full variable domain, with the rest looked up from reference TRBV19 and TRBJ2-1, is DGGITQSPKYLFRKEGQNVTLSCEQNLNHDAMYWYRQDPGQGLRLIYYSQIVNDFQKGDIAEGYSVSREKKESFPLTVTSAQKNPTAFYLCATRTFGVGDEQFFGPGTRLTVL.

CDR3 bases: TGTGCCAGCAGAACTCAGGGGGCCAACACTGAAGCTTTCTTT. It is translated as CASRTQGANTEAFF. The chain joins TRBV7-9 to TRBJ1-1; 8 bases agree with TRBD1. V lost 6 bases and J lost 2; bases outside the gene matches: 5. This CDR3 is built from 14 residues. Germline V gene data show CDR1 as SEHNR and CDR2 as FQNEAQ (reference sequence).

The chain combines TRBV7-8 with TRBJ2-3; TRBD1 is a possible D gene (6 bases). Germline CDR1 SGHVS, CDR2 FQNEAQ. V was pared by 4 bases and J by 2 bases, with 19 bases between. CDR3 length: 17 amino acids. Here the CDR3 DNA reads TGTGCCAGCAGCTGGGAACCCGGGACACCCCACACAGATACGCAGTATTTT. This codes for CASSWEPGTPHTDTQYF.

The chain joins TRBV7-9 to TRBJ1-3, with 8 bases matching TRBD1. The V gene end was trimmed by 1 base and the J gene end by 4 bases; junction bases not matched to a gene: 9. Per germline, CDR1 SEHNR and CDR2 FQNEAQ (reference sequence). The CDR3 has 17 residues. The CDR3: CASSLGSRQGSGNTIYF. The CDR3 DNA sequence: TGTGCCAGCAGCTTAGGCTCTCGACAGGGGAGCGGAAACACCATATATTTT.

The chain employs TRBV29-1 and TRBJ2-1; TRBD2 matches 15 bases. This CDR3 has 14 residues. Germline-derived CDR1 and CDR2 are SQVTM and ANQGSEA. J was trimmed by 8 bases and V by 5 bases; bases with no gene match: 4. The CDR3 DNA sequence: TGCAGCGTTCCCCGGACTAGCGGGAGGGATGAGCAGTTCTTC. Translated, it gives CSVPRTSGRDEQFF.

The chain combines TRBV16 with TRBJ1-1, with a weak D call TRBD1 (5 bases). Germline V gene data show CDR1 as KGHSY and CDR2 as FQNENV. The V end was cut by 4 bases, the J end by 4 bases, with 10 bases between. The CDR3 is 13 residues long. The CDR3 sequence: CASSPRVSTEAFF. The CDR3, as DNA: TGTGCCAGCAGCCCCAGGGTTTCCACTGAAGCTTTCTTT.

This chain links TRBV6-5 with TRBJ1-2; 8 positions match TRBD1. The CDR3 totals 13 residues. CDR1 and CDR2 (germline): MNHEY, SVGAGI. V lost 0 bases to trimming and J lost 7 bases; unmatched junction nucleotides: 1. The CDR3, as DNA: TGTGCCAGCAGTTACTCGACAGGGGTTGGCTACACCTTC. Protein product: CASSYSTGVGYTF.

The J gene is TRBJ1-2, the V gene TRBV27; 8 nucleotides match TRBD1. The CDR3 is 13 residues long. CDR1 is MNHEY and CDR2 is SMNVEV in the germline V gene (reference sequence). V gave up 6 bases and J gave up 5 bases; unmatched junction bases: 5. CDR3 residues: CASSRTGWYGYTF. CDR3 DNA: TGTGCCAGCAGCCGGACAGGGTGGTATGGCTACACCTTC.

The rearrangement uses TRBV14 and TRBJ1-2; 8 bases are shared with TRBD1. The CDR3 loop spans 13 amino acids. The trim removed 6 bases at V and 4 bases at J, leaving 4 bases unmatched. Germline V gene lookup returns CDR1 SGHDN and CDR2 FVKESK. CDR3: CASSQDRVYGYTF. CDR3 bases: TGTGCCAGCAGTCAGGACAGGGTCTATGGCTACACCTTC.

The V and J genes are TRBV24-1 and TRBJ1-1; D unresolved. Germline V CDR1 and CDR2: KGHDR, SFDVKD. This CDR3 spans 11 amino acids. V lost 12 bases, J lost 7 bases, and 14 bases lay in between. CDR3 nucleotides: TGTGCCTCCTTAAGGAGAGGTGAAGCTTTCTTT. Amino acid sequence: CASLRRGEAFF.

The chain links TRBV7-8 to TRBJ2-1; TRBD1 matches 9 bases. Germline CDR1 and CDR2: SGHVS and FQNEAQ. J gave up 2 bases and V 6 bases, and 8 bases lay outside the gene matches. The CDR3 sequence is 16 residues long. The CDR3 here is CASRGQGIIPYNEQFF. DNA for the CDR3: TGTGCCAGCAGAGGACAGGGGATAATTCCCTACAATGAGCAGTTCTTC.

The chain recombines TRBV11-2 with TRBJ1-1; D might be TRBD1 (6 bases). The CDR3 has 13 amino acids. V gave up 4 bases and J gave up 7 bases, with 13 bases separating them. Germline V lookup: CDR1 SGHAT, CDR2 FQNNGV. CDR3 residues: CASSSLRGYEAFF. CDR3 DNA: TGTGCCAGCAGCTCTCTCAGGGGATATGAAGCTTTCTTT.

The chain uses TRBV11-2 and TRBJ2-6, with D hard to call. The CDR3 runs to 17 residues. The germline gives CDR1 SGHAT, CDR2 FQNNGV. V lost 5 bases and J 2 bases, leaving 16 bases between the germline ends. CDR3 region: CASSPRMELPGANVLTF. For the CDR3, the DNA is TGTGCCAGCAGCCCGAGGATGGAATTACCTGGGGCCAACGTCCTGACTTTC. Full variable domain (missing parts from reference TRBV11-2 and TRBJ2-6): EAGVAQSPRYKIIEKRQSVAFWCNPISGHATLYWYQQILGQGPKLLIQFQNNGVVDDSQLPKDRFSAERLKGVDSTLKIQPAKLEDSAVYLCASSPRMELPGANVLTFGAGSRLTVL.

V and J are TRBV24-1 and TRBJ2-2, with D possibly TRBD1 on 6 matching bases. Germline V gives CDR1 KGHDR, CDR2 SFDVKD. V was clipped by 2 bases and J by 4 bases, with 10 bases between them. The CDR3 totals 15 residues. CDR3 sequence (DNA): TGTGCCACCAGTGATTCCCAGGGGATCACCGGGGAGCTGTTTTTT. This codes for CATSDSQGITGELFF.

This chain links TRBV4-1 with TRBJ2-1; TRBD2 aligns across 9 bases. Trimming removed 2 bases from V and 4 bases from J; junction bases left unmatched: 9. Germline V gene data show CDR1 as MGHRA and CDR2 as YSYEKL. This CDR3 has 17 residues. CDR3 bases: TGCGCCAGCAGCCAATCCCCCACTAGCGGGTCTTACAATGAGCAGTTCTTC. Its translation: CASSQSPTSGSYNEQFF.

CDR3 loop: CASSIGRSGNQPQHF. CDR3 DNA sequence: TGTGCCAGTAGTATTGGGCGGTCGGGCAATCAGCCCCAGCATTTT. The chain joins TRBV19 to TRBJ1-5; D not resolved. Looked up from germline, CDR1 is LNHDA and CDR2 is SQIVND (reference sequence). The CDR3 runs to 15 residues. Trimming cost V 3 bases and J 2 bases, with 11 bases left between them.

The sample holds a few counts of this clone. The chain uses TRBV2 and TRBJ1-1; 8 nucleotides line up with TRBD1. The V gene end was trimmed by 6 bases and the J gene end by 0 bases; junction bases not matched to a gene: 12. The CDR3 runs to 17 residues. CDR1 and CDR2 (germline): SNHLY, FYNNEI. CDR3 loop: CASRPPDREFMNTEAFF. The CDR3 DNA is TGTGCCAGCAGACCCCCGGACAGGGAATTCATGAACACTGAAGCTTTCTTT. Using reference TRBV2 and TRBJ1-1 for the parts outside the CDR3, the full variable domain is EPEVTQTPSHQVTQMGQEVILRCVPISNHLYFYWYRQILGQKVEFLVSFYNNEISEKSEIFDDQFSVERPDGSNFTLKIRSTKLEDSAMYFCASRPPDREFMNTEAFFGQGTRLTVV.

This chain uses TRBV27 with TRBJ2-5; D uncertain. Deletions cut 7 bases from V and 0 bases from J, with 6 bases between. Per germline, CDR1 MNHEY and CDR2 SMNVEV (reference sequence). The CDR3 sequence is 12 residues long. Here the CDR3 reads CASTWYQETQYF. As DNA, the CDR3 is TGTGCCAGCACTTGGTACCAAGAGACCCAGTACTTC.

The chain joins TRBV7-2 to TRBJ2-5; D is undetermined. There are 16 residues in the CDR3. V was shortened by 1 base and J by 2 bases, with 14 bases between the two germline ends. Looked up from germline, CDR1 is SGHTA and CDR2 is FQGNSA. In DNA form, the CDR3 reads TGTGCCAGCAGCTTAGTATGGTCTCCCAGACAAGAGACCCAGTACTTC. As protein: CASSLVWSPRQETQYF.